This entry lists 30 T cell receptor beta chains sequenced from one sample in a study of cytomegalovirus exposure and HLA in healthy donors (dated by TCRdb to 2016 to 2017). To prepare the library, the immunoSEQ multiplex PCR assay was applied. A mixture of 60 forward primers for TCR Vbeta segments and 13 reverse primers for TCR Jbeta segments was used in the multiplex PCR. The clones in this table, taken by TCRdb from immuneACCESS, are in-frame only. Not every clone is retained; where verified, under half of the shortfall comes from an unresolved V gene, and the cause of the rest is unknown. The sample contains approximately 190,000 clones, about 85% of them found a single time. Less than 4.5% of the sample is in the top ten clones. The sample taken for sequencing was PBMCs. The receptors here all came from a middle-aged man in good health and CMV-seronegative.

This clone was seen once. The V call is TRBV5-1, the J call TRBJ1-4, with 7 bases aligning to TRBD1. Germline CDR1 reads SGHRS; CDR2 reads YFSETQ. J was trimmed by 8 bases and V by 6 bases; bases with no gene match: 7. This CDR3 spans 13 amino acids. CDR3 sequence (DNA): TGCGCCAGCACCAGGGACAGTAGAGAAAAACTGTTTTTT. Protein: CASTRDSREKLFF.

In its sample, this clone was seen once. V is TRBV6-6 and J is TRBJ1-6; D unclear. V lost 3 bases and J 7 bases, leaving 10 bases between the germline ends. Per the germline V gene, CDR1 is MNHNY and CDR2 is SVGAGI (reference sequence). The CDR3 consists of 14 residues. CDR3 in amino acids: CASSYITENSPLHF. CDR3 in DNA: TGTGCCAGCAGTTATATAACAGAAAATTCACCCCTCCACTTT.

This sequence joins TRBV4-1 and TRBJ2-7, with TRBD2 matching 10 bases. J lost 3 bases, V lost 4 bases, and 12 bases had no gene match. Germline CDR1 reads MGHRA; CDR2 reads YSYEKL. The CDR3 is 17 residues long. CDR3 region: CASSRGLAAGGFYEQYF. The CDR3 nucleotides read TGCGCCAGCAGCCGCGGGCTTGCAGCGGGGGGGTTCTACGAGCAGTACTTC.

The genes are TRBV4-1 and TRBJ2-1, with 14 bases matching TRBD2. Per the germline V gene, CDR1 is MGHRA and CDR2 is YSYEKL. The CDR3 is 17 residues long. V lost 0 bases, J lost 4 bases, and 2 bases stayed unmatched. The DNA of the CDR3 is TGCGCCAGCAGCCAAGATCGACTAGCGGGGGGGTACAATGAGCAGTTCTTC. It translates to CASSQDRLAGGYNEQFF.

The chain employs TRBV18 and TRBJ1-1, with unresolved D. V shed 4 bases and J shed 1 base, with 10 bases lying between them. Germline CDR1 KGHSH, CDR2 LQKENI. This CDR3 is built from 14 residues. The CDR3 region has the DNA TGTGCCAGCTCACAAAGTGCCAGGAACACTGAAGCTTTCTTT. This sequence encodes CASSQSARNTEAFF.

The V and J genes are TRBV29-1 and TRBJ2-7, with D perhaps matching TRBD2 (5 bases). CDR1 and CDR2 (germline): SQVTM, ANQGSEA. Trimming left V 7 bases short and J 3 bases short, with 16 bases between. CDR3 size: 13 residues. This CDR3 is CSGTFRGSYEQYF. CDR3 nucleotides: TGCAGCGGAACGTTTCGAGGGAGCTACGAGCAGTACTTC.

The rearrangement joins TRBV6-4 to TRBJ2-7; D might be TRBD1 (5 bases). The CDR3 has 14 residues. CDR1 and CDR2 from the germline V gene are MRHNA and SNTAGT. V lost 10 bases, J lost 2 bases, and 18 bases lay in between. CDR3 nucleotide sequence: TGTGCCATCCTGCGGCAGGGATTAACCTACGAGCAGTACTTC. It yields the protein CAILRQGLTYEQYF.

A single count supports this clone. The V and J genes are TRBV19 and TRBJ2-1; D call uncertain. Trimming took off 5 bases at V and 1 base at J, with 9 bases between the two ends. The V gene's germline CDR1 is LNHDA and CDR2 SQIVND (reference sequence). The CDR3 runs to 14 residues. CDR3 in amino acids: CASSQSGSYNEQFF. As DNA, the CDR3 is TGTGCCAGTAGTCAATCAGGTTCCTACAATGAGCAGTTCTTC.

This rearrangement joins TRBV5-1 to TRBJ1-2; D call uncertain. The CDR3 is made up of 14 amino acids. CDR1 and CDR2 from the germline V gene are SGHRS and YFSETQ. V was clipped by 2 bases and J by 2 bases, with 10 bases between them. The DNA for the CDR3 is TGCGCCAGCAGCTTTCTAGGATCCAACTATGGCTACACCTTC. Its translation: CASSFLGSNYGYTF.

The chain couples TRBV19 to TRBJ1-1, with D perhaps matching TRBD1 (5 bases). The germline V and J ends were trimmed by 3 bases and 11 bases, with 16 bases remaining between them. The CDR3 has 13 residues. The V gene's germline CDR1 is LNHDA and CDR2 SQIVND (reference sequence). CDR3 sequence (DNA): TGTGCCAGTAGTATCTCTCAGGGACTTCATGCTTTCTTT. This gives the protein CASSISQGLHAFF.

V and J are TRBV5-1 and TRBJ1-4; D not certain. The germline V and J ends were trimmed by 0 bases and 8 bases, with 14 bases remaining between them. Germline lookup yields CDR1 SGHRS and CDR2 YFSETQ. The CDR3 is 15 residues long. CDR3 DNA: TGCGCCAGCAGCTTGGGGACCGGCTCGGGGGAAAAACTGTTTTTT. This codes for CASSLGTGSGEKLFF.

This sequence joins TRBV16 and TRBJ1-2, with D perhaps matching TRBD1 (6 bases). The V and J ends lost 4 bases and 9 bases respectively, with 15 bases between them. There are 13 residues in the CDR3. Germline V gives CDR1 KGHSY, CDR2 FQNENV. CDR3 sequence reads: CASSLQGIPSYTF. CDR3 sequence (DNA): TGTGCCAGCAGCCTGCAGGGGATCCCGAGCTACACCTTC.

To note about this clone: The CDR3 ends on some other residue instead of the conserved phenylalanine or tryptophan, so this is likely a read error. The DNA is omitted, as the CDR3 cannot be located on it reliably, and the CDR3 follows TCRdb's listing. The J gene is TRBJ2-7, the V gene TRBV21-1; TRBD1, the D gene given by the table, was not confirmed from the DNA. TRBV21-1 is flagged as a pseudogene. The CDR3 is 12 amino acids in total, end residues counted. CDR3 sequence: CASSKILLGAGC.

The chain combines TRBV6-1 with TRBJ2-2; the D gene is possibly TRBD1 (5 bases). Trimming took 9 bases from V and 6 from J, leaving 11 bases between them. Germline V gene lookup returns CDR1 MNHNS and CDR2 SASEGT. The CDR3 covers 12 residues. CDR3 nucleotides: TGTGCCAGTACAGGTTTTTCCGGGGAGCTGTTTTTT. Translation: CASTGFSGELFF.

A few counts support this clone. The chain couples TRBV10-3 to TRBJ2-2, with a weak D call TRBD1 (6 bases). The CDR3 extends over 15 amino acids. Between the trimmed V and J ends, which lost 0 bases and 3 bases, there was a span of 8 bases. In germline, CDR1 is ENHRY, CDR2 SYGVKD. The CDR3 bases are TGTGCCATCAGTGAGTCCGGGACACACACCGGGGAGCTGTTTTTT. Translation gives CAISESGTHTGELFF.

This clone was seen a few times. The gene calls are TRBV5-1 and TRBJ1-5; D remains ambiguous. This CDR3 spans 15 amino acids. In germline, CDR1 is SGHRS, CDR2 YFSETQ. Trimming cost V 0 bases and J 4 bases, with 11 bases left between them. CDR3 DNA sequence: TGCGCCAGCAGCTTGGTAGGTGACAAGAATCAGCCCCAGCATTTT. Amino acids: CASSLVGDKNQPQHF.

This chain links TRBV4-1 with TRBJ2-2; TRBD2 is a possible D gene (6 bases). CDR1 is MGHRA, CDR2 YSYEKL, per germline. This CDR3 has 14 residues. V dropped 3 bases and J dropped 5 bases, with 10 bases sitting between them. Here the CDR3 reads CASSHLGGTGELFF. The CDR3 nucleotides are TGCGCCAGCAGCCACCTTGGGGGGACCGGGGAGCTGTTTTTT.

The rearrangement uses TRBV19 and TRBJ1-2, with D maybe TRBD1 (6 bases). V gave up 3 bases and J gave up 3 bases, with 11 bases separating them. Germline lookup yields CDR1 LNHDA and CDR2 SQIVND (reference sequence). The CDR3 has 14 residues. The CDR3 bases are TGTGCCAGTAGTATTCCAGGGACATACTATGGCTACACCTTC. It yields the protein CASSIPGTYYGYTF.

The V and J genes are TRBV27 and TRBJ2-5; the match to TRBD1 covers 7 bases. Germline trimming cut 6 bases from V and 9 bases from J; bases unmatched to any gene: 19. This CDR3 is 16 amino acids long. Per the germline V gene, CDR1 is MNHEY and CDR2 is SMNVEV (reference sequence). The CDR3 DNA sequence: TGTGCCAGCAGCCGGCTTCTACAGGGGCAAGAGATGGCCCAGTACTTC. Translated, it gives CASSRLLQGQEMAQYF.

The gene calls are TRBV2 and TRBJ1-5; 7 bases are shared with TRBD1. CDR1 and CDR2 (germline): SNHLY, FYNNEI. J lost 13 bases, V lost 6 bases, and 9 bases had no gene match. The CDR3 is 12 amino acids. Here the CDR3 DNA reads TGTGCCAGCAGAGGGGGCCCCCTCGCACAGCATTTT. As protein: CASRGGPLAQHF.

This clone has a handful of counts. The rearrangement uses TRBV7-9 and TRBJ1-1; 9 bases fit TRBD1. V lost 5 bases, J lost 2 bases, and 6 bases stayed unmatched. Germline CDR1 and CDR2: SEHNR and FQNEAQ (reference sequence). The CDR3 contains 15 residues. The CDR3 sequence is CASSARTGANTEAFF. In nucleotides, the CDR3 is TGTGCCAGCAGCGCCAGGACAGGGGCCAACACTGAAGCTTTCTTT.

The chain joins TRBV2 to TRBJ1-2, with a possible D match to TRBD1 (5 bases). Germline assignment: CDR1 SNHLY and CDR2 FYNNEI. V dropped 1 base and J dropped 5 bases, with 11 bases sitting between them. There are 14 residues in the CDR3. The CDR3, as DNA: TGTGCCAGCAGTGAAGGGGTAGGGGCGTATGGCTACACCTTC. Translating gives CASSEGVGAYGYTF.

The rearrangement links TRBV7-3 to TRBJ2-1; 11 nucleotides agree with TRBD2. CDR1 is SGHTA and CDR2 is FQGTGA in the germline V gene. V lost 1 base to trimming and J lost 0 bases; unmatched junction nucleotides: 5. The CDR3 is 18 residues long. CDR3 region: CASSLNPSGGSSYNEQFF. The DNA for the CDR3 is TGTGCCAGCAGCTTAAACCCTAGCGGGGGGAGCTCCTACAATGAGCAGTTCTTC.

This sequence joins TRBV6-1 and TRBJ1-6; maybe TRBD1 (5 bases). The CDR3 consists of 16 residues. The germline V gene encodes CDR1 MNHNS and CDR2 SASEGT. The germline V and J ends were trimmed by 3 bases and 10 bases, with 19 bases remaining between them. CDR3 amino acids: CASSEKHLRVVSPLHF. The CDR3 DNA is TGTGCCAGCAGTGAGAAACACCTCAGGGTCGTATCACCCCTCCACTTT.

The J gene is TRBJ2-2, the V gene TRBV7-6, with D possibly matching TRBD1 (6 bases). This CDR3 comprises 15 residues. V lost 5 bases, J lost 6 bases, and 16 bases lay in between. Germline values: CDR1 SGHVS, CDR2 FNYEAQ. The CDR3 loop is CASSQLGRGSGELFF. As DNA, the CDR3 is TGTGCCAGCAGCCAATTGGGCAGGGGCTCCGGGGAGCTGTTTTTT. Variable domain in full (rest from reference TRBV7-6 and TRBJ2-2): GAGVSQSPRYKVTKRGQDVALRCDPISGHVSLYWYRQALGQGPEFLTYFNYEAQQDKSGLPNDRFSAERPEGSISTLTIQRTEQRDSAMYRCASSQLGRGSGELFFGEGSRLTVL.

The chain uses TRBV18 and TRBJ2-7; D possibly corresponds to TRBD2 (5 bases). CDR3 length: 13 amino acids. V was pared by 2 bases and J by 7 bases, with 12 bases between. CDR1 and CDR2 (germline): KGHSH, LQKENI. CDR3: CASSPNGEWEQYF. The CDR3 bases are TGTGCCAGCTCACCAAACGGGGAGTGGGAGCAGTACTTC.

V gene TRBV13 combines with J gene TRBJ2-7; 7 nucleotides match TRBD2. The CDR3 spans 15 residues. CDR1 PRHDT and CDR2 FYEKMQ come from the germline V gene (reference sequence). Unmatched junction bases numbered 5, after V lost 2 bases and J lost 1 base. CDR3 nucleotides: TGTGCCAGCAGCTTATATTCTAGCGGATCCTACGAGCAGTACTTC. This gives the protein CASSLYSSGSYEQYF.

The chain uses TRBV4-1 and TRBJ2-7; 8 nucleotides line up with TRBD1. The V gene's germline CDR1 is MGHRA and CDR2 YSYEKL. The CDR3 spans 15 residues. Trimming at V came to 1 base and at J to 3 bases, leaving 5 bases not matched to a gene. The CDR3 sequence is CASSQVAGGVYEQYF. The CDR3 coding sequence is TGCGCCAGCAGCCAAGTTGCAGGGGGCGTCTACGAGCAGTACTTC.

Written as DNA, the CDR3 is TGTGCCAGCAGCCCCGAGGTCGGCGGCTACACCTTC. It yields the protein CASSPEVGGYTF. The chain is built from TRBV5-6 and TRBJ1-2; D is uncertain. Per germline, CDR1 SGHDT and CDR2 YYEEEE. CDR3 length: 12 amino acids. Trimming took 4 bases from V and 8 from J, leaving 12 bases between them. The entire variable domain, with the rest obtained from reference TRBV5-6 and TRBJ1-2, is as follows: DAGVTQSPTHLIKTRGQQVTLRCSPKSGHDTVSWYQQALGQGPQFIFQYYEEEERQRGNFPDRFSGHQFPNYSSELNVNALLLGDSALYLCASSPEVGGYTFGSGTRLTVV.

This chain connects TRBV19 to TRBJ1-2; a weak D match, TRBD1 (6 bases). V was shortened by 1 base and J by 1 base, with 13 bases between the two germline ends. Germline V lookup: CDR1 LNHDA, CDR2 SQIVND (reference sequence). The CDR3 runs 16 residues. Written as DNA, the CDR3 is TGTGCCAGTAGTATAGCAGGGGATGATCATAACTATGGCTACACCTTC. This translates into CASSIAGDDHNYGYTF.